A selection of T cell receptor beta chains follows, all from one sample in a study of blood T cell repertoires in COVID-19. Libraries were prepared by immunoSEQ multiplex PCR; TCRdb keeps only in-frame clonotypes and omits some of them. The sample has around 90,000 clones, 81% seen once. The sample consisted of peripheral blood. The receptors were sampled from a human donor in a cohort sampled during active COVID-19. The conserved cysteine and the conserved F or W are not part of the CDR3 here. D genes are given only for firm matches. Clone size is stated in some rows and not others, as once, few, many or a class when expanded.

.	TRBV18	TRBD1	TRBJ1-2	ASSPLGQGYGYT
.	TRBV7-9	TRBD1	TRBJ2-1	ASSPPVGQGDRYNEQF
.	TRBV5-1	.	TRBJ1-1	ASSLFGEVTEAF
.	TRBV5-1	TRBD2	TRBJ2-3	ASSLGVAGGTDTQY
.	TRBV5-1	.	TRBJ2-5	ASSPSRGRQETQY
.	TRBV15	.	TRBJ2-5	ATSRDLSGSQY
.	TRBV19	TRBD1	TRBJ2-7	ASSHGGTGAHEQY
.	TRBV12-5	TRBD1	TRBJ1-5	ASGGDSFSNQPQH
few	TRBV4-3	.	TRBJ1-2	ASSRTTGAYYT
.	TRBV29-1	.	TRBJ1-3	SVGSGNTIY